The rows below give T cell receptor beta chains drawn from one sample of a study of T cell responses to AZD1222 COVID-19 vaccine. Profiled with immunoSEQ multiplex PCR; TCRdb holds only in-frame clones, not every one. This repertoire shows roughly 21,000 clones, roughly 82% found once; its top ten account for about 43%. The specimen comprised peripheral blood, sampled on day 0 of AZD1222 vaccination. These receptors were obtained from an adult in good health. The CDR3 runs from the conserved cysteine through the conserved F or W. Each record gives: clone size, J gene, V gene, D gene, CDR3 DNA, CDR3 protein. A D gene is named only where the DNA matches it firmly. Expanded clones are given a class, and other clones once, few, many or no size at all.

>.|TRBJ2-1|TRBV7-2|TRBD1
TGTGCCAGCAGTAAGGGGGCAAGCAATGAGCAGTTCTTC
CASSKGASNEQFF
>.|TRBJ2-7|TRBV5-1|.
TGCGCCAGCAGCCTGGGGGATGCATTTTCCTACGAGCAGTACTTC
CASSLGDAFSYEQYF
>.|TRBJ2-7|TRBV3-1/TRBV3-2|.
TGTGCCAGCAGCCAAGAGGGGGATAACTCCTACGAGCAGTACTTC
CASSQEGDNSYEQYF
>.|TRBJ2-3|TRBV5-1|.
TGCGCCAGCAGCTTGGCCCTGGGCGAGACAGATACGCAGTATTTT
CASSLALGETDTQYF
>.|TRBJ2-6|TRBV4-1|.
TGCGCCAGCAGCCAAGATATTTCCCTCGCAGCAGCTGGGGCCAACGTCCTGACTTTC
CASSQDISLAAAGANVLTF
>.|TRBJ1-1|TRBV13|TRBD1
TGTGCCAGCAGGCGGACAGGGTTTGTTGAAGCTTTCTTT
CASRRTGFVEAFF
>.|TRBJ2-5|TRBV7-9|TRBD2
TGTGCCAGCAGCTCTGGGACTAGCGGGAGGGCCGTGGAGACCCAGTACTTC
CASSSGTSGRAVETQYF
>.|TRBJ1-2|TRBV19|.
TGTGCCAGTAGGCCTGTAAGCGACAGCCGGGGGCTGGGAGTCGAAGGCTACACCTTC
CASRPVSDSRGLGVEGYTF
>.|TRBJ1-1|TRBV4-1|.
TGCGCCAGCAGCCAAGATTTAGTGTTCACTGAAGCTTTCTTT
CASSQDLVFTEAFF
>.|TRBJ2-3|TRBV28|.
TGTGCCAGCAGTCCTACCCTAACTAGTATGGAAGATACGCAGTATTTT
CASSPTLTSMEDTQYF
>.|TRBJ1-3|TRBV27|TRBD1
TGTGCCAGCAGTTTACAGGGGGCTGGAAACACCATATATTTT
CASSLQGAGNTIYF
>.|TRBJ1-4|TRBV19|.
TGTGCCAGTACCACGGGACGGACATATGAAAAACTGTTTTTT
CASTTGRTYEKLFF
>.|TRBJ2-2|TRBV7-6|.
TGTGCCAGCAGCTCGATTCCGGGACAAGACACCGGGGAGCTGTTTTTT
CASSSIPGQDTGELFF
>.|TRBJ2-5|TRBV28|TRBD1
TGTGCCAGCGAAACAGGGGGTGAGACCCAGTACTTC
CASETGGETQYF
>.|TRBJ1-2|TRBV27|TRBD1
TGTGCCAGCAGAGGACAGGGCCTCAGCTACACCTTC
CASRGQGLSYTF
>.|TRBJ2-3|TRBV15|.
TGTGCCACCAGCTCCGAATACGGGGAGAGCACAGATACGCAGTATTTT
CATSSEYGESTDTQYF
>.|TRBJ2-6|TRBV18|.
TGTGCCAGCTCACCACCGGGGGGGGCCGGGGCCAACGTCCTGACTTTC
CASSPPGGAGANVLTF
>.|TRBJ2-7|TRBV7-8|.
TGTGCCAGCAGCGCTGTAACAGGGAACGAGCAGTACTTC
CASSAVTGNEQYF
>.|TRBJ1-6|TRBV4-3|.
TGCGCCAGCAGCCAAGAAGTGCCCCTGGGGGGGGATTCACCCCTCCACTTT
CASSQEVPLGGDSPLHF
>.|TRBJ2-1|TRBV5-6|.
TGTGCCAGCAGCGCTGAACCTCAGGATGAGCAGTTCTTC
CASSAEPQDEQFF
>.|TRBJ2-5|TRBV19|.
TGTGCCAGTAGTGCAACGGGACTCACTGGGCGGGAGACCCAGTACTTC
CASSATGLTGRETQYF
>.|TRBJ2-1|TRBV28|TRBD2
TGTGCCAGCAGTCAAACTAGCGAGGTCAATGAGCAGTTCTTC
CASSQTSEVNEQFF
>.|TRBJ2-7|TRBV7-9|.
TGTGCCAGCAGCTTCCCAGGGTTTTCCTACGAGCAGTACTTC
CASSFPGFSYEQYF
>once|TRBJ2-3|TRBV18|.
TGTGCCAGCTCACCACAGGACTACGCGCAGTATTTT
CASSPQDYAQYF
>.|TRBJ1-3|TRBV5-1|.
TGCGCCAGCAGCCAGGGCTCTGGAAACACCATATATTTT
CASSQGSGNTIYF
>.|TRBJ2-5|TRBV28|.
TGTGCCAGCAGTTTGGTAAGCGATACTCGACAAGAGACCCAGTACTTC
CASSLVSDTRQETQYF
>.|TRBJ2-6|TRBV7-9|.
TGTGCCAGCAGCTTAGACCTCCGGAGGACTGGGGCCAACGTCCTGACTTTC
CASSLDLRRTGANVLTF
>.|TRBJ1-2|TRBV5-1|.
TGCGCCAGCAGCTCTGAACCTACAGGAGCCCTGGGGGCATATGGCTACACCTTC
CASSSEPTGALGAYGYTF